This T cell receptor (beta chain) was sequenced during a study of shared clonotypes between healthy human individuals (dated by TCRdb to about 2020). Background for the entire study: A couple of women and a few men aged 18 to 49 years were included in the cohort. For each donor, CD4 naive and CD4 memory were each run on three plates, CD8 naive on two plates, and CD8 memory on one plate. Blood TCR repertoires of roughly five healthy adults were deeply sequenced to estimate repertoire size and the extent of clonotype sharing between individuals. Different laboratories and diverse techniques were used to prepare libraries and sequence TCR repertoires, to increase sequencing depth and limit assay-specific biases. Between about 0.85 and 10 billion PBMCs per donor were obtained by leukapheresis. Here is what the overall study found, with its caveats: Sharing across several donors was observed for about 5% of naive CD4, over 3% of naive CD8, 2% to 2.5% of memory CD4, and about 0.39% of memory CD8 clonotypes. The genetic and exposure-history diversity represented was limited by the small number of donors. Larger estimated clonotype richness was generally found for naive subsets than for memory subsets. Clonotypes shared by all four sorted-subset donors showed higher generation probabilities than non-shared clonotypes. Pairwise subsampling indicated that sequencing depth was expected to affect the degree of clonotype sharing among donors. Sampling was restricted to blood, and TCR repertoires in tissues likely differ from the TCR repertoires found in blood. Rarefaction of sorted-subset datasets indicated incomplete sequencing despite the large sequencing depth.

Donors were healthy HIV-negative adults with no recently reported acute infections or vaccinations. All donors were Caucasian adults living in Nashville, Tennessee, USA. CD4+ T cells were enriched by magnetic negative selection; naive cells were then positively selected on CD45RA, and the negative fraction formed the memory subset. Blood was collected by leukapheresis, and PBMCs were isolated by Ficoll-Histopaque density gradient centrifugation and then cryopreserved in liquid nitrogen vapor phase. Purity and quantity of every magnetically sorted T cell population were checked by analytical flow cytometry. Genomic DNA was isolated from every sorted fraction and measured by UV absorbance on a Nanodrop 2000c. Its CDR3 holds 14 amino acids, cysteine through phenylalanine. Only the CDR3 portion is preserved as DNA: 42 bases, with reading frame beginning at the first base. According to the germline V gene (reference sequence), CDR1 reads LNHDA and CDR2 reads SQIVND. V is cut by 1 base and J by 13 bases, and the space between the germline ends is 19 bases.

Using the deep immunoSEQ assay, TCR CDR3 regions were amplified from genomic DNA by multiplex PCR. Genomic DNA extracted from each cell subset was distributed evenly over all wells of several immunoSEQ 96-well plates, and each plate served as one replicate. Each replicate PCR for sorted subsets received about 0.2 ug genomic DNA, equal to about 30,000 T cell genomes. The purified libraries were quantified using a Qubit 3.0 fluorometer, sized with a Bioanalyzer 2100, and then quantified again using the KAPA Library Quantification kit. A separate single-read 150-cycle Illumina NextSeq 550 flow cell was used to sequence each immunoSEQ 96-well plate. The paper's data handling went like this. Because the immunoSEQ output held only junctional sequences and lacked quality scores, the filtering could not match the filtering applied to full-length reads. Sequences were annotated with PyIR, a Python wrapper for IgBLAST v1.9, and V/J genes and CDR3 were assigned using IMGT germline references. Any read was removed if the V/J assignment was weak (E-value above 1e-6), the CDR3 was missing, or the read contained stop codons, out-of-frame junctions, or ambiguous translated residues. A V3J clonotype was defined by an identical inferred V gene, J gene, and CDR3 amino acid sequence. Percentage overlap between repertoires was computed as shared unique clonotypes divided by the size of the smaller repertoire. Richness of each repertoire was evaluated using RTK rarefaction, the Chao1 estimator, and Recon v2.1 estimates of unobserved clonotypes. Generation probabilities were computed with OLGA for all TCRbeta clonotypes obtained by the gDNA method from several donors. TCRdb retrieved this table from immuneACCESS and kept in-frame rearrangements only. Not all clones are present; in checked studies, unresolved V genes account for under half, and no reason is known for the remainder. Clone size and the V and J calls come from that table; the DNA yielded D and trimming. This sample gives more than 2 million clones in total; under 97% of them show up just once. The ten largest clones take up roughly 0.13% of the sample.

In its sample, this clone was seen once. It has no known antigen specificity. The input lacks base qualities; no much larger clone sits a single base away. The V gene is TRBV19 and the J gene is TRBJ2-5, and TRBD2 may be the D gene, going by 5 matching bases. The TCR was taken from a man aged 18 to 30 in good health. What was sequenced was naive CD4+ T cells sorted from blood. The sample's cell subset or site label, in plain terms: CD45RA+ positively selected. The CDR3 in this case is CASSIGQVGEPRYF. The bases are TGTGCCAGTAGTATAGGGCAGGTCGGGGAACCGCGGTACTTC.